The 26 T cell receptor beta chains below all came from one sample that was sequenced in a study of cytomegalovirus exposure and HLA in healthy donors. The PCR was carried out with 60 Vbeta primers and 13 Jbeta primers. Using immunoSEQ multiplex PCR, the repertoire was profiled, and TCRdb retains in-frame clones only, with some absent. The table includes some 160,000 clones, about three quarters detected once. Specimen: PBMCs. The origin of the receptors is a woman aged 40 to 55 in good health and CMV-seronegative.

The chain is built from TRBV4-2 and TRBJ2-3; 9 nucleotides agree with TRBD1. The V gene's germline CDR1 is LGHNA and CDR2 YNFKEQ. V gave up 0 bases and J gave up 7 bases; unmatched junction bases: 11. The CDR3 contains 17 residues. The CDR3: CASSQDVGGTGRNTQYF. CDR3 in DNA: TGTGCCAGCAGCCAAGATGTGGGGGGGACAGGGAGGAATACGCAGTATTTT.

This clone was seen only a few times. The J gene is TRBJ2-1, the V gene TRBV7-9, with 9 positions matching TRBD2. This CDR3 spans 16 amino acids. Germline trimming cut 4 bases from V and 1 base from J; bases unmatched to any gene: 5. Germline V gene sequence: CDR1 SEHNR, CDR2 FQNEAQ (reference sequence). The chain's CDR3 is CASSSVTSGSYNEQFF. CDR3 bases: TGTGCCAGCAGCTCAGTAACTAGCGGGTCCTACAATGAGCAGTTCTTC.

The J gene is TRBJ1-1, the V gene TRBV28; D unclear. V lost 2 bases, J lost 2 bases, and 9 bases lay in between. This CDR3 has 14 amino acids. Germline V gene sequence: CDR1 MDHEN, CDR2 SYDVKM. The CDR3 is CASSLPDFNTEAFF. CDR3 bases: TGTGCCAGCAGTTTACCAGACTTCAACACTGAAGCTTTCTTT.

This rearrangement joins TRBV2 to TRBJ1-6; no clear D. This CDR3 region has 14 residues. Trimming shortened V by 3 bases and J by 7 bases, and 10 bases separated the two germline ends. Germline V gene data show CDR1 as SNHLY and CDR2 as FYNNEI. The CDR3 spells CASSDVVVNSPLHF. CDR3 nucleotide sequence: TGTGCCAGCAGTGATGTGGTAGTGAATTCACCCCTCCACTTT.

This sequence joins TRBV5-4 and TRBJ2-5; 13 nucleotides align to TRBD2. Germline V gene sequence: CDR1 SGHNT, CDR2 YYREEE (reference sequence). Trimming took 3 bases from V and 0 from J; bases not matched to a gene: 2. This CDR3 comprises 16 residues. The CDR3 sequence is CASSWGLAGYQETQYF. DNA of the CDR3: TGTGCCAGCAGCTGGGGACTAGCGGGGTACCAAGAGACCCAGTACTTC.

The CDR3, as DNA: TGTGCCAGTAGTCCAAGCAGGGGGGAGACCCAGTACTTC. Amino acid sequence: CASSPSRGETQYF. This rearrangement joins TRBV19 to TRBJ2-5; 7 nucleotides align to TRBD1. The CDR3 consists of 13 residues. Germline trimming cut 5 bases from V and 5 bases from J; bases unmatched to any gene: 5. Germline CDR1 and CDR2: LNHDA and SQIVND (reference sequence).

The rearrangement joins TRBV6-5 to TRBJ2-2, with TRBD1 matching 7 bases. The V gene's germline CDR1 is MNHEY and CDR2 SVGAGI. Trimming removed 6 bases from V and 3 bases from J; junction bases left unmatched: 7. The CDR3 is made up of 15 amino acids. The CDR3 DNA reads TGTGCCAGCAGCCGACAGGGTATCGACACCGGGGAGCTGTTTTTT. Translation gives CASSRQGIDTGELFF.

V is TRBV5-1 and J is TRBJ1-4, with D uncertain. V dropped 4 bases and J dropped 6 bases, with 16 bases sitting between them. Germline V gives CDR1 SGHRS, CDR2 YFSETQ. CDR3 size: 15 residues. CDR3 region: CASSPGSVFDEKLFF. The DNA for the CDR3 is TGCGCCAGCAGCCCGGGAAGTGTCTTCGATGAAAAACTGTTTTTT. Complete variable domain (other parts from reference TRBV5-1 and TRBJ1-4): KAGVTQTPRYLIKTRGQQVTLSCSPISGHRSVSWYQQTPGQGLQFLFEYFSETQRNKGNFPGRFSGRQFSNSRSEMNVSTLELGDSALYLCASSPGSVFDEKLFFGSGTQLSVL.

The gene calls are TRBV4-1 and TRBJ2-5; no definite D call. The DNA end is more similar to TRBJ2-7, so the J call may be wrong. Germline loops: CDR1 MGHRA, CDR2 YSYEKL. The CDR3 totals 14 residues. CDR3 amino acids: CASSQVYTAYEQYF. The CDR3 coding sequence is TGCGCCAGCAGCCAAGTCTACACAGCCTACGAGCAGTACTTC.

The CDR3 nucleotides read TGCGCCAGCAGCTTGGGAGGGTCAAGCATTCAGTACTTC. It translates to CASSLGGSSIQYF. This rearrangement joins TRBV5-1 to TRBJ2-4; maybe TRBD2 (5 bases). V lost 0 bases to trimming and J lost 9 bases, with 10 bases between them. CDR1 is SGHRS and CDR2 is YFSETQ in the germline V gene. This CDR3 has 13 amino acids.

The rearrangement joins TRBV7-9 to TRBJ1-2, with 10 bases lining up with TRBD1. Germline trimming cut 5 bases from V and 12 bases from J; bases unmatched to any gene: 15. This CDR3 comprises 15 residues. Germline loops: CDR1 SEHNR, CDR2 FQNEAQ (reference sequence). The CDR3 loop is CASSPPGTGDHWHTF. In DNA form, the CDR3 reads TGTGCCAGCAGCCCCCCCGGGACAGGGGATCATTGGCACACCTTC.

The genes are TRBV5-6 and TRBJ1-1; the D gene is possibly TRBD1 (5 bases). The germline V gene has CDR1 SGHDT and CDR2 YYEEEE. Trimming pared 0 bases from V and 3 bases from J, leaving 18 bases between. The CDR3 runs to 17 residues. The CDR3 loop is CASSLGGPNRRDTEAFF. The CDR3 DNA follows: TGTGCCAGCAGCTTGGGGGGACCGAATAGGAGGGACACTGAAGCTTTCTTT.

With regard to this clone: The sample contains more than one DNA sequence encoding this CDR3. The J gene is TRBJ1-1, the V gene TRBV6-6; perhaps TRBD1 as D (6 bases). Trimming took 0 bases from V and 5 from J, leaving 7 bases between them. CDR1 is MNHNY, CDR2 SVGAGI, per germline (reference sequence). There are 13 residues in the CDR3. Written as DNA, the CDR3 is TGTGCCAGCAGTTACTCGGGGGCGACTGAAGCTTTCTTT. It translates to CASSYSGATEAFF.

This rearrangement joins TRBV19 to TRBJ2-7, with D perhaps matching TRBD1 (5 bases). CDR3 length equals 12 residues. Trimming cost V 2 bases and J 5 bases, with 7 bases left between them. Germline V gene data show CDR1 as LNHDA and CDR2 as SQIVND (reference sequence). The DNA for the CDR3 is TGTGCCAGTAGTATACAGGGTAACGAGCAGTACTTC. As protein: CASSIQGNEQYF.

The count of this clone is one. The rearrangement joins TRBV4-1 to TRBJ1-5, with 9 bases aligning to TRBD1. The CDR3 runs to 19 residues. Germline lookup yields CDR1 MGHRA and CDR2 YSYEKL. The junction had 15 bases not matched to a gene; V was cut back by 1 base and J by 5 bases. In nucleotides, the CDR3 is TGCGCCAGCAGCCAAGTTGCTGGAGACAGGGGGAGGAAGCATCAGCCCCAGCATTTT. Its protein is CASSQVAGDRGRKHQPQHF.

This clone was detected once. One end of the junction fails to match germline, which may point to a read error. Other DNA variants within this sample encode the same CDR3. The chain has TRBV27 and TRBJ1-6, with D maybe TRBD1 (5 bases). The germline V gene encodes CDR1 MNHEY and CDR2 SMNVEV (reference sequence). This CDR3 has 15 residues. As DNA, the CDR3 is TGTGCCAGCAGTTTAAAAGGCAGGGCAAATTCCCCCCTCCACTTT. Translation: CASSLKGRANSPLHF.

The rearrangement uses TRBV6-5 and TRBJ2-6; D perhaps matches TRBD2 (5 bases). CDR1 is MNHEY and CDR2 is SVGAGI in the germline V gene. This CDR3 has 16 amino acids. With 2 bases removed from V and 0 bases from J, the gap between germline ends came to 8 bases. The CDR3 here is CASSYGRASGANVLTF. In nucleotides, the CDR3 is TGTGCCAGCAGTTACGGGAGAGCCTCTGGGGCCAACGTCCTGACTTTC.

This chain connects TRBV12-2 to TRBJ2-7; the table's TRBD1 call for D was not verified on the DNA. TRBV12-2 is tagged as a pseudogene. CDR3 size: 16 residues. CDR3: CASRLKSSGTGHEQYF. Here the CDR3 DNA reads TGTGCAAGTCGCTTGAAGAGTTCCGGGACAGGGCACGAGCAGTACTTC.

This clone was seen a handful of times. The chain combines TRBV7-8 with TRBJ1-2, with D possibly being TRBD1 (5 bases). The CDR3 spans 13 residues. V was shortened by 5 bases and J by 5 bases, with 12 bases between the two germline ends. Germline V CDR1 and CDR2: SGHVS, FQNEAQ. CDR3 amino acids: CASSPNGGYGYTF. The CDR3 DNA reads TGTGCCAGCAGCCCTAATGGGGGGTATGGCTACACCTTC.

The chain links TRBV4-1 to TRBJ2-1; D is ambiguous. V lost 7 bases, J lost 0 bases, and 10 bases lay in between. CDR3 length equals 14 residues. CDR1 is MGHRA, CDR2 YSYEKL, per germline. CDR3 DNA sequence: TGCGCCAGCATGGTACACCTCTCCTACAATGAGCAGTTCTTC. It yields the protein CASMVHLSYNEQFF.

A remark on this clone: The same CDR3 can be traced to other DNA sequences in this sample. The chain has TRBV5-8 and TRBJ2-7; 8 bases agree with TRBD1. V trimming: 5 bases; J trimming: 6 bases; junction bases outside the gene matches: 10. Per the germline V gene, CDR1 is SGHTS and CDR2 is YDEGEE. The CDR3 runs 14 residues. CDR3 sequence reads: CASRDRTGYGEQYF. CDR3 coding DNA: TGTGCCAGCAGGGACAGGACAGGGTACGGCGAGCAGTACTTC.

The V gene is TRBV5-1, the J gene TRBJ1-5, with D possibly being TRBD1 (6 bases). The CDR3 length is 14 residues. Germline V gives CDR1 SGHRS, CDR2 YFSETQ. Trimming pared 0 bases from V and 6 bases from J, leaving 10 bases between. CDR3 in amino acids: CASSLEGGSQPQHF. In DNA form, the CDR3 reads TGCGCCAGCAGCTTGGAAGGGGGAAGTCAGCCCCAGCATTTT.

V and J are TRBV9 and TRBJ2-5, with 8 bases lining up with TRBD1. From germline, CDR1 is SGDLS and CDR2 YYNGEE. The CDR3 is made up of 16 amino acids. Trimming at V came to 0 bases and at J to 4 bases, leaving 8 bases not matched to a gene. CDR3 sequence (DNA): TGTGCCAGCAGCGTAGAGGCAGGGGGCTTGATAGAGACCCAGTACTTC. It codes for CASSVEAGGLIETQYF.

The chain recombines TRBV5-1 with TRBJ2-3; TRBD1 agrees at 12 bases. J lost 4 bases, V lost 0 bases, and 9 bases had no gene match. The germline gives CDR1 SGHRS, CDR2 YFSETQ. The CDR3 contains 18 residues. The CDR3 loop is CASSLAPKGQGASDTQYF. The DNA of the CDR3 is TGCGCCAGCAGCTTGGCCCCTAAGGGACAGGGGGCGTCAGATACGCAGTATTTT.

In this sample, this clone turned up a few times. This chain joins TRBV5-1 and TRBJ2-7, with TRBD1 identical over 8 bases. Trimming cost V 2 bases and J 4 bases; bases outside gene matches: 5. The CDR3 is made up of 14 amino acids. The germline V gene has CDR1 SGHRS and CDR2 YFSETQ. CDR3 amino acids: CASSLSGGGYEQYF. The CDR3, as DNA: TGCGCCAGCAGCTTATCAGGGGGCGGGTACGAGCAGTACTTC.

The CDR3 DNA reads as TGTGCCAGCTCACTGAGGACAGGGTATGGCTACACCTTC. This gives the protein CASSLRTGYGYTF. The rearrangement uses TRBV18 and TRBJ1-2; 8 bases map to TRBD1. After removal of 4 bases from V and 5 bases from J, the junction contained 3 bases not matched to a gene. In germline, CDR1 is KGHSH, CDR2 LQKENI. CDR3 length: 13 amino acids.